The 15 T cell receptor beta chains presented below share a single source sample, sequenced in a study of control samples from healthy donors and cancer patients. Profiled with immunoSEQ multiplex PCR; TCRdb holds only in-frame clones, not every one. The table lists 150,000 to 200,000 clones, approximately 95% of them singletons, with more than 1.1% in the top ten. Sequencing was carried out using blood. The source of these receptors is a young man in good health.

The J gene is TRBJ1-1, the V gene TRBV7-2; tentative D call: TRBD1 (6 bases). V lost 5 bases and J lost 10, with 8 bases in between. The germline gives CDR1 SGHTA, CDR2 FQGNSA. The CDR3 sequence is 10 residues long. The CDR3, as DNA: TGTGCCAGCAGCCAGGGGAGAGCTTTCTTT. Its protein product is CASSQGRAFF.

The chain has TRBV24-1 and TRBJ2-3; D may be TRBD2 (6 bases). Trimming removed 3 bases at V and 6 bases at J, with 12 bases between. The length of the CDR3 is 14 residues. Germline V lookup: CDR1 KGHDR, CDR2 SFDVKD. CDR3 protein: CATSDAGPADTQYF. The CDR3 region has the DNA TGTGCCACCAGTGATGCGGGGCCAGCGGATACGCAGTATTTT.

V gene TRBV6-1 combines with J gene TRBJ1-1, with D possibly TRBD1 on 5 matching bases. CDR3 length: 16 residues. In germline, CDR1 is MNHNS, CDR2 SASEGT. V lost 0 bases to trimming and J lost 5 bases, with 16 bases between them. The CDR3 DNA sequence: TGTGCCAGCAGTGAAGCATTTGTCGGGGCTGGGACTGAAGCTTTCTTT. Protein sequence: CASSEAFVGAGTEAFF.

The genes are TRBV3-1 (or the pseudogene TRBV3-2) and TRBJ2-7; D is perhaps TRBD2 (5 bases). CDR1 LGHDT and CDR2 YNNKEL come from the germline V gene (reference sequence). V dropped 4 bases and J dropped 1 base, with 8 bases sitting between them. This CDR3 comprises 13 residues. CDR3 in amino acids: CASSPGISYEQYF. The CDR3 DNA is TGTGCCAGCAGCCCCGGGATTTCCTACGAGCAGTACTTC.

V gene TRBV19 combines with J gene TRBJ2-7; perhaps TRBD2 as D (6 bases). CDR3 length: 15 residues. The V and J ends lost 5 bases and 4 bases respectively, with 18 bases between them. Germline V gene data show CDR1 as LNHDA and CDR2 as SQIVND (reference sequence). CDR3: CASSAHAGQGYEQYF. CDR3 sequence (DNA): TGTGCCAGTAGTGCACACGCGGGGCAAGGTTACGAGCAGTACTTC. Complete variable domain (other parts from reference TRBV19 and TRBJ2-7): DGGITQSPKYLFRKEGQNVTLSCEQNLNHDAMYWYRQDPGQGLRLIYYSQIVNDFQKGDIAEGYSVSREKKESFPLTVTSAQKNPTAFYLCASSAHAGQGYEQYFGPGTRLTVT.

The chain carries TRBV3-1 (or the pseudogene TRBV3-2) and TRBJ1-1, with D hard to call. The CDR3 loop spans 14 amino acids. Between the trimmed V and J ends, which lost 8 bases and 6 bases, there was a span of 19 bases. CDR1 and CDR2 (germline): LGHDT, YNNKEL (reference sequence). The CDR3 is CASLSGGPVAEAFF. DNA for the CDR3: TGTGCCAGCCTAAGCGGAGGCCCGGTCGCTGAAGCTTTCTTT.

The J gene is TRBJ2-5, the V gene TRBV2; D is unclear. Germline CDR1 and CDR2: SNHLY and FYNNEI. V lost 2 bases and J lost 1, with 5 bases in between. CDR3 length: 13 amino acids. CDR3 sequence reads: CASSESVQETQYF. The CDR3 DNA is TGTGCCAGCAGTGAATCGGTCCAAGAGACCCAGTACTTC. The whole variable domain, filled in from reference TRBV2 and TRBJ2-5, reads EPEVTQTPSHQVTQMGQEVILRCVPISNHLYFYWYRQILGQKVEFLVSFYNNEISEKSEIFDDQFSVERPDGSNFTLKIRSTKLEDSAMYFCASSESVQETQYFGPGTRLLVL.

The chain links TRBV5-4 to TRBJ1-2; 8 bases match TRBD1. This CDR3 is built from 16 residues. V lost 0 bases to trimming and J lost 5 bases; unmatched junction nucleotides: 9. CDR1 is SGHNT and CDR2 is YYREEE in the germline V gene (reference sequence). CDR3 DNA: TGTGCCAGCAGCTTGGGTGTTCCACAGGGGGGGTATGGCTACACCTTC. It is translated as CASSLGVPQGGYGYTF.

The chain has TRBV11-2 and TRBJ2-1; possibly TRBD2 for D (5 bases). This CDR3 spans 13 amino acids. Germline values: CDR1 SGHAT, CDR2 FQNNGV. V lost 1 base to trimming and J lost 5 bases, with 6 bases between them. The chain's CDR3 is CASSLGLNNEQFF. CDR3 DNA: TGTGCCAGCAGCTTAGGACTAAACAATGAGCAGTTCTTC.

The rearrangement joins TRBV5-1 to TRBJ2-2; D unresolved. CDR3 size: 14 residues. V was clipped by 6 bases and J by 0 bases, with 9 bases between them. Germline V gene sequence: CDR1 SGHRS, CDR2 YFSETQ. This chain's CDR3 is CASKQQPNTGELFF. The CDR3 DNA follows: TGCGCCAGCAAGCAACAGCCGAACACCGGGGAGCTGTTTTTT.

The chain uses TRBV4-1 and TRBJ2-7; a weak D match, TRBD1 (6 bases). Trimming left V 0 bases short and J 2 bases short, with 14 bases between. Looked up from germline, CDR1 is MGHRA and CDR2 is YSYEKL. The CDR3 length is 16 residues. Here the CDR3 reads CASSQERLAGAYEQYF. The DNA of the CDR3 is TGCGCCAGCAGCCAAGAGCGTTTGGCAGGGGCCTACGAGCAGTACTTC.

This chain connects TRBV5-5 to TRBJ2-1; no reliable D call. CDR1 is SGHKS, CDR2 YYEKEE, per germline (reference sequence). Trimming took 1 base from V and 10 from J, leaving 18 bases between them. The CDR3 has 15 amino acids. The CDR3 sequence: CASSLWSQSEIEQFF. CDR3 sequence (DNA): TGTGCCAGCAGCTTGTGGTCCCAGTCCGAAATAGAGCAGTTCTTC.

The rearrangement joins TRBV11-2 to TRBJ2-4, with TRBD1 matching over 10 bases. V was clipped by 5 bases and J by 8 bases; unmatched bases: 3. CDR3 length equals 13 residues. Per the germline V gene, CDR1 is SGHAT and CDR2 is FQNNGV. This CDR3 reads CASSLGTGDIQYF. The CDR3 bases are TGTGCCAGCAGCCTAGGGACAGGGGACATTCAGTACTTC.

V gene TRBV24-1 combines with J gene TRBJ2-1; TRBD1 agrees at 10 bases. The length of the CDR3 is 15 residues. V dropped 4 bases and J dropped 7; count of bases not matched to a gene: 6. The germline CDR1 and CDR2 sequences are KGHDR and SFDVKD. CDR3 region: CATSDPGTGENEQFF. CDR3 nucleotides: TGTGCCACCAGTGACCCCGGGACAGGGGAGAATGAGCAGTTCTTC.

The rearrangement links TRBV24-1 to TRBJ2-7; no reliable D call. Germline V gives CDR1 KGHDR, CDR2 SFDVKD. The length of the CDR3 is 12 residues. V was clipped by 1 base and J by 9 bases, with 9 bases between them. CDR3 amino acids: CATSDLLKRQYF. The CDR3 nucleotides are TGTGCCACCAGTGATTTACTTAAGAGGCAGTACTTC.